The entry below gives a single TCR beta chain sequence along with its context. No antigen is known for it. Base qualities are not at hand, and no much larger clone is one base apart. In the prospective study, participants were 18 to 89 years old, resided in around 25 geographic areas of the United States, and were enrolled through a virtual design. Cohort assignment in the prospective study relied on participant-reported clinical history from a screening survey and a study questionnaire. For ImmuneRACE Cohort 3, a participant was defined as recovered based on two consecutive negative NP/OP PCR tests, clearance by a healthcare professional, or resolution of symptoms. Each participant in the prospective study had whole blood, serum and a nasopharyngeal or oropharyngeal swab collected by mobile phlebotomists. Participants in the prospective study had the option to provide additional blood draws and questionnaires over an approximately 2-month period. Blood samples from the prospective study were shipped frozen or at room temperature prior to DNA extraction.

The sample belongs to a study of blood T cell repertoires in COVID-19 (dated by TCRdb to about 2020). About the investigation overall: The collaborator samples originated in the United States, Italy and Spain and spanned the acute and convalescent phases of COVID-19. The material from the prospective study consisted of cDNA or gDNA derived from T cells, B-cell-depleted T cells, or PBMCs. The dataset comprised deeply sampled blood TCRbeta repertoires from subjects exposed to, actively infected with, or recovered from COVID-19. The repertoires were released in a freely available public database intended as a resource for research on the immune response to SARS-CoV-2. Samples were obtained from the ongoing ImmuneRACE study (first 160 participants) and from 1,200 or so subjects provided by 6 global collaborators. A de-identified subject ID, COVID-19 status, age in years and sex were almost always included in the sample metadata. Where HLA class I and class II types were available, the types were taken from metadata supplied by the sample provider, not from assay-based typing. The research as a whole found: The quantity of clinical and demographic metadata differed by source and by participant and was supplied without curation.

The immunoSEQ Assay, a bias-controlled multiplex PCR, was used to amplify TCRbeta CDR3 regions from genomic DNA. As for the original processing: The number of nucleated cells in each sample was estimated from the amplification of reference gene primers within the assay. To quantify the absolute abundance of each unique TCRbeta CDR3 rearrangement, sequence reads were collapsed and filtered. Productive Simpson clonality was computed per sample as the square root of Simpson's diversity index over productive rearrangements. TCRdb re-hosts the immuneACCESS table, in-frame sequences only. Its copies lack some clones; in the studies checked, an unresolved V gene accounts for under half of them, and the cause for the rest is not known. D and trimming were read from the DNA, whereas the V and J calls and clone size are those reported in that table. This sample holds some 250,000 clones; 85% to 90% were observed only once. The ten largest clonotypes hold 15% to 17% of the sample.

Via the germline V gene, CDR1 is MNHEY and CDR2 SVGAGI. V sheds 2 bases and J sheds 2 bases, leaving 10 bases between their ends. The CDR3, from cysteine to phenylalanine, totals 14 residues. The DNA shown is the 42-base CDR3, in frame from base 1. The V gene is TRBV6-5 and the J gene is TRBJ2-7; TRBD1 is possibly the D segment (6 matching bases). The sample taken for sequencing was PBMCs or T cells enriched from blood (not recorded which). The receptor's source is a man aged 18 to 29 who had recovered from COVID-19. The CDR3 reads as follows: CASSYAQGTYEQYF. In nucleotide form, the sequence is TGTGCCAGCAGTTACGCACAGGGAACCTACGAGCAGTACTTC.